These 17 T cell receptor beta chains share one sample of origin, sequenced in a study of cytotoxic CD8 clonotypes in ibrutinib-treated CLL. Using immunoSEQ multiplex PCR, the repertoire was profiled, and TCRdb retains in-frame clones only, with some absent. The table records about 200,000 clones, roughly 65% of them present only once. The specimen was PBMCs, collected after 12 months of ibrutinib treatment. The receptors derive from a human donor with chronic lymphocytic leukemia.

The V call is TRBV28, the J call TRBJ2-7; 8 bases map to TRBD1. The germline CDR1 and CDR2 sequences are MDHEN and SYDVKM. Unmatched junction bases numbered 4, after V lost 8 bases and J lost 4 bases. The CDR3 consists of 12 residues. The CDR3 protein is CASVQGGYEQYF. Written as DNA, the CDR3 is TGTGCCAGCGTACAGGGGGGTTACGAGCAGTACTTC.

The chain links TRBV28 to TRBJ2-3; 16 bases fit TRBD2. Trimming cost V 7 bases and J 9 bases; bases outside gene matches: 13. Germline values: CDR1 MDHEN, CDR2 SYDVKM. The CDR3 consists of 17 residues. The CDR3 here is CASITRGLAGGRGTQYF. DNA for the CDR3: TGTGCCAGCATCACGAGGGGACTAGCGGGAGGGCGGGGGACGCAGTATTTT.

This clone was recorded only once. Different DNA sequences within this sample yield the same CDR3. This chain uses TRBV5-6 with TRBJ2-3; the D gene is possibly TRBD1 (6 bases). The V and J ends lost 0 bases and 1 base respectively, with 6 bases between them. CDR1 is SGHDT and CDR2 is YYEEEE in the germline V gene. This CDR3 is built from 14 residues. The DNA for the CDR3 is TGTGCCAGCAGCTTGGGGACAGGCACAGATACGCAGTATTTT. Protein sequence: CASSLGTGTDTQYF.

The V and J genes are TRBV9 and TRBJ2-1, with 16 positions matching TRBD2. V lost 4 bases, J lost 10 bases, and 8 bases stayed unmatched. CDR1 and CDR2 from the germline V gene are SGDLS and YYNGEE. The CDR3 extends over 16 amino acids. Here the CDR3 DNA reads TGTGCCAGCAGCCCTACCGGGACTAGCGGGAGGGAGGAGCAGTTCTTC. Protein product: CASSPTGTSGREEQFF. Using reference TRBV9 and TRBJ2-1 for the parts outside the CDR3, the full variable domain is DSGVTQTPKHLITATGQRVTLRCSPRSGDLSVYWYQQSLDQGLQFLIQYYNGEERAKGNILERFSAQQFPDLHSELNLSSLELGDSALYFCASSPTGTSGREEQFFGPGTRLTVL.

J is TRBJ1-4 and V is TRBV19; a possible D gene is TRBD1 (5 bases). The CDR3 has 17 amino acids. Looked up from germline, CDR1 is LNHDA and CDR2 is SQIVND (reference sequence). Trimming stripped 5 bases from V and 4 bases from J, with 20 bases between. The CDR3 reads CASSPSAWDADNEKLFF. CDR3 DNA sequence: TGTGCCAGTAGTCCTTCGGCCTGGGACGCCGATAATGAAAAACTGTTTTTT.

V gene TRBV6-5 combines with J gene TRBJ1-5; TRBD1 might be the D (5 bases). V was shortened by 8 bases and J by 0 bases, with 8 bases between the two germline ends. Germline CDR1 MNHEY, CDR2 SVGAGI. The CDR3 contains 13 residues. Here the CDR3 DNA reads TGTGCCAGCGGCAGGGATAGCAATCAGCCCCAGCATTTT. This codes for CASGRDSNQPQHF.

This sequence joins TRBV7-2 and TRBJ1-1; D might be TRBD1 (6 bases). Trimming took 5 bases from V and 8 from J, leaving 12 bases between them. The V gene's germline CDR1 is SGHTA and CDR2 FQGNSA. The CDR3 is 12 amino acids. The CDR3 spells CASSHRDNEAFF. The CDR3 coding sequence is TGTGCCAGCAGCCACAGGGATAACGAAGCTTTCTTT.

This chain links TRBV6-6 with TRBJ2-7; D not certain. CDR3 length: 12 residues. Trimming removed 5 bases from V and 2 bases from J, with 7 bases in between. Germline assignment: CDR1 MNHNY and CDR2 SVGAGI (reference sequence). The CDR3 region is CASSPHPYEQYF. As DNA, the CDR3 is TGTGCCAGCAGTCCCCACCCCTACGAGCAGTACTTC.

V is TRBV30 and J is TRBJ1-1, with TRBD1 matching over 8 bases. Germline-derived CDR1 and CDR2 are GTSNPN and SVGIG (reference sequence). Trimming removed 5 bases from V and 4 bases from J; junction bases left unmatched: 9. This CDR3 contains 14 residues. The CDR3 is CAWSRTGLGTEAFF. CDR3 in DNA: TGTGCCTGGTCCCGGACAGGGTTAGGCACTGAAGCTTTCTTT.

The V gene is TRBV6-6, the J gene TRBJ1-6; D ambiguous. Looked up from germline, CDR1 is MNHNY and CDR2 is SVGAGI (reference sequence). CDR3 length: 14 residues. The V and J ends lost 3 bases and 3 bases respectively, with 6 bases between them. This chain's CDR3 is CASSYSGYNSPLHF. The CDR3 coding sequence is TGTGCCAGCAGTTATTCAGGCTATAATTCACCCCTCCACTTT.

This clone has more than one count but fewer than ten. The CDR3, as DNA: TGTGCCAGCAGCTTATGGTGGAGCAATCAGCCCCAGCATTTT. This encodes CASSLWWSNQPQHF. The rearrangement uses TRBV7-6 and TRBJ1-5; the D is unclear. V was pared by 2 bases and J by 1 base, with 6 bases between. The CDR3 extends over 14 amino acids. CDR1 SGHVS and CDR2 FNYEAQ come from the germline V gene.

The rearrangement joins TRBV2 to TRBJ1-5; no clear D gene. Trimming took off 5 bases at V and 7 bases at J, with 12 bases between the two ends. Germline-derived CDR1 and CDR2 are SNHLY and FYNNEI. This CDR3 region has 13 residues. The CDR3 DNA sequence: TGTGCCAGCAGTAACACAGTTGGACAGCCCCAGCATTTT. Encoded protein: CASSNTVGQPQHF. The full variable domain, with the rest looked up from reference TRBV2 and TRBJ1-5, is EPEVTQTPSHQVTQMGQEVILRCVPISNHLYFYWYRQILGQKVEFLVSFYNNEISEKSEIFDDQFSVERPDGSNFTLKIRSTKLEDSAMYFCASSNTVGQPQHFGDGTRLSIL.

This rearrangement joins TRBV5-6 to TRBJ1-4, with 7 bases that match TRBD1. Germline V lookup: CDR1 SGHDT, CDR2 YYEEEE. The CDR3 consists of 16 residues. V was clipped by 4 bases and J by 8 bases; unmatched bases: 14. The CDR3 region has the DNA TGTGCCAGCAGCCCAGGGACAGTGCCTATAGGAGAAAAACTGTTTTTT. Amino acids: CASSPGTVPIGEKLFF.

This clone was detected many times. CDR3 loop: CASGPTAGDEQYF. The CDR3 coding sequence is TGTGCCAGCGGGCCCACAGCGGGGGACGAGCAGTACTTC. This chain links TRBV6-5 with TRBJ2-7, with 8 bases that match TRBD2. The V and J ends lost 8 bases and 5 bases, in that order; junction bases with no gene match: 8. CDR3 size: 13 residues. Germline V lookup: CDR1 MNHEY, CDR2 SVGAGI.

The V and J genes are TRBV19 and TRBJ1-5; the D is unclear. Germline V CDR1 and CDR2: LNHDA, SQIVND (reference sequence). V shed 3 bases and J shed 0 bases, with 9 bases lying between them. The CDR3 covers 15 residues. CDR3 region: CASSIGRNSNQPQHF. Written as DNA, the CDR3 is TGTGCCAGTAGTATCGGGAGAAATAGCAATCAGCCCCAGCATTTT.

The chain uses TRBV28 and TRBJ2-7; D is undetermined. This CDR3 region has 10 residues. Trimming took 4 bases from V and 5 from J, leaving 3 bases between them. The germline V gene encodes CDR1 MDHEN and CDR2 SYDVKM. The CDR3 DNA is TGTGCCAGCAGTTCCCACGAGCAGTACTTC. Its translation: CASSSHEQYF. Together with reference TRBV28 and TRBJ2-7, the CDR3 gives the full variable domain: DVKVTQSSRYLVKRTGEKVFLECVQDMDHENMFWYRQDPGLGLRLIYFSYDVKMKEKGDIPEGYSVSREKKERFSLILESASTNQTSMYLCASSSHEQYFGPGTRLTVT.

This clone was detected only once. The J gene is TRBJ1-2, the V gene TRBV29-1; a possible D gene is TRBD1 (5 bases). V lost 1 base and J lost 2, with 11 bases in between. The V gene's germline CDR1 is SQVTM and CDR2 ANQGSEA. This CDR3 has 14 amino acids. In nucleotides, the CDR3 is TGCAGCGTTGAAGCGGGAAGACAGAACTATGGCTACACCTTC. This sequence encodes CSVEAGRQNYGYTF.